This T cell receptor (beta chain) was obtained from a study of blood T cell repertoires in COVID-19. This clone has more than one count but fewer than ten. The CDR3 length is 15 residues. CDR1 is SGHNT and CDR2 is YYREEE in the germline V gene (reference sequence). J lost 0 bases, V lost 4 bases, and 2 bases had no gene match. Per the study methods: From reference gene primer amplification, estimates of nucleated cell counts were derived. The protocol was immunoSEQ multiplex PCR, while the TCRdb copy is restricted to in-frame clones and leaves out a portion. The V and J calls and clone size were taken over from that table, and D and trimming were inferred from the DNA. The sample yields roughly 200,000 clones, less than 85% seen once.

Material for sequencing was peripheral blood. The sequence came from a man aged 50 to 60 who had recovered from COVID-19. The gene calls are TRBV5-4 and TRBJ2-2; 8 nucleotides match TRBD2. This CDR3 reads CASSKTSANTGELFF. Written as DNA, the CDR3 is TGTGCCAGCAGCAAGACTAGCGCGAACACCGGGGAGCTGTTTTTT.